The T cell receptor beta chain under discussion was sequenced for a study of molecular identifiers for immune sequencing clone quantification. Bulk TCR libraries used previously described methods and listed TCR primers. Each CDR3 protein gets one entry after TCRdb re-called the PCR reads with MiXCR. In the table there are some 580,000 distinct CDR3 sequences, over 25% of which are singletons. There are a few counts of this clonotype. Its antigen is not known. When naive CD8 T cells were sorted, they were gated as CD8+CD4-CCR7+CD45RA+. General study points: Spiked Jurkat TCR RNA equivalent to one cell reportedly surfaced among under 1.1 million naive cells.

CDR1 is MDHEN, CDR2 SYDVKM, per germline. The CDR3 runs to 15 residues. Trimming at V came to 6 bases and at J to 6 bases, leaving 12 bases not matched to a gene. Sequenced sample: naive CD8+ T cells from blood, with Jurkat cell RNA spiked in. Subset given: FACS-sorted CD8+CD4-CCR7+CD45RA+ naive T cells. This chain connects TRBV28 to TRBJ2-3, with 7 bases fitting TRBD2. The origin of this receptor is a human donor in good health. Some libraries in this study had Jurkat cell RNA spiked in. CDR3 sequence reads: CASSWGRGVWDTQYF. As DNA, the CDR3 is TGTGCCAGCAGCTGGGGACGGGGGGTCTGGGATACGCAGTATTTT.